This TCR beta chain was profiled in a study of blood T cells in healthy people across ages. Study outcomes and limitations: Researchers report that TCR beta diversity correlated strongly with naive T cell percentage. Higher diversity, along with more naive CD4+ cells, distinguished long-lived donors from aged donors.

Details on this clonotype: Its target is unknown.

Germline lookup yields CDR1 LNHNV and CDR2 YYDKDF (reference sequence). The CDR3 is 13 residues long. Trimming removed 7 bases at V and 4 bases at J, with 13 bases between. With a J-beta primer mix and a sample-barcoded 5' primer, a second PCR ran about 7 to 11 cycles. Every single cDNA molecule received a tag from a template-switch adaptor with 12 random nucleotides. In TCRdb, the 5' RACE reads were re-called with MiXCR into one record per CDR3 protein. The data contain around 1,000,000 distinct CDR3 sequences, less than 25% of them singletons. These data were also reused for a study on T cells of mothers and their children.

The chain uses TRBV15 and TRBJ2-5; D remains unclear. The TCR comes from a girl under 10 years old in good health. The sample taken for sequencing was blood. The CDR3 DNA reads as TGTGCCACCATGACGCGCTGGGGAGAGACCCAGTACTTC. It translates to CATMTRWGETQYF.